This T cell receptor (beta chain) was profiled in a study of beta chain features in type 1 diabetes. The study's findings and limits: Reads derived from cDNA could over-represent cells showing high TCR expression. Healthy donors had naive, central memory and Treg TCRB repertoires that appeared less similar than those seen among patients. People with Type 1 diabetes carried modestly yet significantly shorter TCRB CDR3s in all four CD4+ subsets. Whether HLA type influences TCRB rearrangement remained unresolved here.

Trimming cost V 7 bases and J 4 bases; bases outside gene matches: 15. In germline, CDR1 is LNHDA, CDR2 SQIVND (reference sequence). CDR3 size: 17 residues. Worth noting for this clone: Its specificity is unknown.

Sequencing targeted expressed TCRB transcripts, as all isolated RNA had been reverse transcribed. Generated by immunoSEQ multiplex PCR, the TCRdb table keeps only in-frame clones and is missing some. The sample has around 41,000 clones, 66% seen once. Cell sorting via CD45RO/CCR7/CD25/CD127/CD95/CD27 was performed to obtain CD4+ naive, central memory, regulatory and stem cell-like memory cells. V usage is TRBV19 and J usage is TRBJ2-3, with 9 bases lining up with TRBD2. Sample: Tregs from blood. This TCR came from a man aged 30 to 39 with type 1 diabetes. Some clones in this sample may be carry-over from other donors' samples. The CDR3 bases are TGTGCCAGTAATTCTCTCCGAAGCGGGGGGATCGCAGATACGCAGTATTTT. Protein sequence: CASNSLRSGGIADTQYF.